One and the same sample provided the 6 T cell receptor beta chains below, sequenced in a study of regulatory T cells in long-lasting Graves disease (dated by TCRdb to the early 2020s). The time point label for this specimen denotes: newly diagnosed GD, antithyroid drugs for less than 3 months. RNA was extracted from PBMCs in TRIzol for both TCR sequencing and RNA sequencing. The library was produced with multiplex PCR. Reads for this sample came from an Illumina HiSeq 4000. TCR beta libraries were built with iRepertoire HTBI primers and Arm-PCR amplification of CDR3 regions. Starting from the raw public reads, TCRdb applied fastp trimming at Q25, assembled clones with MiXCR and retained in-frame beta chains. Each entry merges the rows of one CDR3 protein and shows their most common DNA and genes. The sample table records about 400,000 distinct CDR3 sequences; approximately 15% of these occur just once. Of the sample, approximately 8% is held by the ten largest clones.

These sequences were also reported in another study, on T cells in Graves' hyperthyroidism and ophthalmopathy.

Here the sequenced sample was peripheral blood mononuclear cells (PBMCs), taken at new diagnosis, from a patient treated with antithyroid drugs. These receptors were obtained from a woman aged 40-49 years with Graves disease. Donor details come from another sample of the same person, matched by shared clones.

This clonotype has ten or more counts. The J gene is TRBJ1-2, the V gene TRBV7-8; D gene ambiguous. This CDR3 has 13 residues. The V and J ends lost 2 bases and 3 bases respectively, with 7 bases between them. CDR1 is SGHVS, CDR2 FQNEAQ, per germline. The CDR3 nucleotides are TGTGCCAGCAGCTTACGCACAGACTATGGCTACACCTTC. Translated: CASSLRTDYGYTF. Based on the CDR3 plus reference TRBV7-8 and TRBJ1-2, the full variable domain is GAGVSQSPRYKVAKRGQDVALRCDPISGHVSLFWYQQALGQGPEFLTYFQNEAQLDKSGLPSDRFFAERPEGSVSTLKIQRTQQEDSAVYLCASSLRTDYGYTFGSGTRLTVV.

A few counts support this clonotype. The V call is TRBV19, the J call TRBJ1-5; D gene uncertain. Trimming removed 1 base at V and 0 bases at J, with 7 bases between. Germline CDR1 is LNHDA and CDR2 is SQIVND (reference sequence). The CDR3 loop spans 15 amino acids. CDR3 region: CASSIVGFSNQPQHF. In DNA form, the CDR3 reads TGTGCCAGTAGTATAGTAGGATTTAGCAATCAGCCCCAGCATTTT.

Many counts were recorded for this clonotype. The gene calls are TRBV6-2 or TRBV6-3 and TRBJ2-1; D ambiguous. Trimming left V 5 bases short and J 7 bases short, with 12 bases between. In germline, CDR1 is MNHEY, CDR2 SVGEGT. This CDR3 comprises 13 residues. The DNA of the CDR3 is TGTGCCAGCAGTGAAATTTTTGGAAATGAGCAGTTCTTC. Translated: CASSEIFGNEQFF.

The chain carries TRBV7-9 and TRBJ1-2, with D possibly being TRBD1 (5 bases). The V and J ends lost 5 bases and 4 bases respectively, with 11 bases between them. Germline V gene sequence: CDR1 SEHNR, CDR2 FQNEAQ (reference sequence). The CDR3 has 13 amino acids. Here the CDR3 reads CASSGASAYGYTF. The DNA for the CDR3 is TGTGCCAGCAGCGGGGCCAGTGCCTATGGCTACACCTTC.

The CDR3 loop is CASSARTRTDTQYF. In DNA, the CDR3 is TGTGCCAGCAGTGCCAGGACTCGTACAGATACGCAGTATTTT. The chain has TRBV6-1 and TRBJ2-3; possibly TRBD2 for D (5 bases). Germline CDR1 and CDR2: MNHNS and SASEGT. V lost 4 bases, J lost 3 bases, and 11 bases lay in between. The CDR3 is 14 amino acids.

This clonotype showed up many times. J is TRBJ1-5 and V is TRBV4-2; the match to TRBD1 covers 8 bases. Trimming took 4 bases from V and 9 from J; bases not matched to a gene: 14. The length of the CDR3 is 16 residues. The germline V gene encodes CDR1 LGHNA and CDR2 YNFKEQ. In DNA form, the CDR3 reads TGTGCCAGCAGCCCGCTGGACAGGGACCTTTTGGGGCCCCAGCATTTT. This codes for CASSPLDRDLLGPQHF.